The rows below give T cell receptor beta chains drawn from one sample of a study of blood T cell repertoires in COVID-19. Method: immunoSEQ multiplex PCR; TCRdb's copy keeps in-frame clones and lacks some. This table has a few hundred thousand clones, roughly 82% appearing once. The specimen sequenced was peripheral blood. The receptors stem from a man aged 80 or over with acute or convalescent COVID-19. Both conserved end residues are part of each CDR3. A D gene is named only where the DNA matches it firmly. Part of the rows lack a size; the others show once, few, many or a class for expanded clones.

d_call,v_call,clone_size,j_call,cdr3_aa,cdr3_nt
TRBD2,TRBV7-2,once,TRBJ2-5,CASRTTGGQETQYF,TGTGCCAGCAGAACCACGGGAGGGCAAGAGACCCAGTACTTC
-,TRBV29-1,-,TRBJ2-1,CSVEPRVNEQFF,TGCAGCGTTGAACCCCGGGTTAATGAGCAGTTCTTC
-,TRBV7-9,-,TRBJ1-1,CASSLQRGWNTEAFF,TGTGCCAGCAGCTTACAGAGGGGGTGGAACACTGAAGCTTTCTTT
-,TRBV28,once,TRBJ2-3,CASSLSGLTADTQYF,TGTGCCAGCAGCCTAAGCGGGCTGACCGCAGATACGCAGTATTTT
TRBD1,TRBV6-2/TRBV6-3,-,TRBJ1-5,CASSLGQLSNQPQHF,TGTGCCAGCAGTCTGGGACAGCTTAGCAATCAGCCCCAGCATTTT
-,TRBV28,-,TRBJ2-1,CASQGGGSYNEQFF,TGTGCCAGCCAGGGGGGAGGCTCCTACAATGAGCAGTTCTTC
TRBD2,TRBV7-9,-,TRBJ2-1,CASSYSGRFYNEQFF,TGTGCCAGCAGCTACAGCGGGAGATTCTACAATGAGCAGTTCTTC
-,TRBV7-2,-,TRBJ1-2,CASSLRGGYTF,TGTGCCAGCAGCTTACGAGGTGGCTACACCTTC
TRBD2,TRBV5-6,-,TRBJ2-3,CASSSFRLAADTQYF,TGTGCCAGCAGCTCCTTTCGACTAGCGGCAGATACGCAGTATTTT
-,TRBV11-2,-,TRBJ1-3,CASSPPGSSGNTIYF,TGTGCCAGCAGCCCCCCAGGGTCCTCTGGAAACACCATATATTTT
-,TRBV27,once,TRBJ2-7,CASSLDSHIYEQYF,TGTGCCAGCAGTTTAGATTCCCACATTTACGAGCAGTACTTC
-,TRBV27,once,TRBJ2-3,CASSLVPTYTGNTQYF,TGTGCCAGCAGTTTAGTCCCGACCTACACCGGGAACACGCAGTATTTT
-,TRBV9,-,TRBJ2-3,CASSVLGRGGTDTQYF,TGTGCCAGCAGCGTACTGGGAAGGGGTGGCACAGATACGCAGTATTTT
TRBD1,TRBV6-6,once,TRBJ1-2,CASSYSTGTVDYGYTF,TGTGCCAGCAGTTACTCGACAGGGACTGTGGACTATGGCTACACCTTC
-,TRBV15,-,TRBJ1-5,CATSRAGSSQPQHF,TGTGCCACCAGCAGAGCGGGGTCTAGTCAGCCCCAGCATTTT
TRBD1,TRBV5-1,few,TRBJ2-7,CASSSTTGGYEQYF,TGCGCCAGCAGCTCTACGACAGGGGGCTACGAGCAGTACTTC
TRBD1,TRBV28,-,TRBJ1-1,CASSSPGQGMNTEAFF,TGTGCCAGCAGTTCCCCGGGACAGGGAATGAACACTGAAGCTTTCTTT
TRBD1,TRBV15,once,TRBJ2-7,CATSRGGTGAYEQYF,TGTGCCACCAGCAGAGGTGGGACAGGGGCCTACGAGCAGTACTTC
-,TRBV7-6,-,TRBJ1-1,CASSLSRVNTEAFF,TGTGCCAGCAGCTTGTCCAGGGTGAACACTGAAGCTTTCTTT
-,TRBV7-2,-,TRBJ2-7,CASSSRVYSYEQYF,TGTGCCAGCAGCTCCCGGGTGTACTCCTACGAGCAGTACTTC
TRBD1,TRBV6-5,few,TRBJ1-1,CASRWDRRTEAFF,TGTGCCAGCAGATGGGACAGGCGCACTGAAGCTTTCTTT
-,TRBV6-5,-,TRBJ2-7,CASLAGPVNYEQYF,TGTGCCAGCCTCGCGGGGCCCGTCAACTACGAGCAGTACTTC
-,TRBV27,-,TRBJ2-1,CASSLSFFPLQGNEQFF,TGTGCCAGCAGTTTATCTTTCTTCCCTCTACAGGGCAATGAGCAGTTCTTC
-,TRBV13,-,TRBJ1-1,CASSAWGGENTEAFF,TGTGCCAGCAGCGCGTGGGGGGGCGAGAACACTGAAGCTTTCTTT
-,TRBV4-3,few,TRBJ1-4,CASSHEGAGEKLFF,TGCGCCAGCAGCCACGAGGGCGCGGGAGAAAAACTGTTTTTT
TRBD2,TRBV6-2/TRBV6-3,-,TRBJ2-3,CASSQKGLAKPDTQYF,TGTGCCAGCAGCCAAAAGGGACTAGCGAAACCAGATACGCAGTATTTT
-,TRBV6-2/TRBV6-3,-,TRBJ1-5,CASSYSPRGGNQPQHF,TGTGCCAGCAGTTACTCCCCCCGGGGGGGCAATCAGCCCCAGCATTTT